This T cell receptor beta chain was recovered during a study of shared clonotypes between healthy human individuals. Trimming cost V 3 bases and J 2 bases, with 15 bases left between them. This CDR3 is 15 amino acids long. From germline, CDR1 is SGDLS and CDR2 YYNGEE. On this clone itself: Its antigen is currently unknown.

The protocol was immunoSEQ multiplex PCR, while the TCRdb copy is restricted to in-frame clones and leaves out a portion. The repertoire holds approximately 2.5 million clones, with approximately 94% as singletons. Regarding the study as a whole: Researchers sampled blood only, noting tissue repertoires likely differ. The represented genetic and exposure-history diversity was limited by the small number of donors. Non-shared clonotypes showed lower generation probabilities than clonotypes common to all four donors. Of the naive CD4 clonotypes, approximately 5% were shared across a handful of donors.

The sequence came from a man aged 18 to 30 in good health. Material for sequencing was naive CD4+ T cells sorted from blood. The subset denotes: CD45RA+ positively selected. The chain has TRBV9 and TRBJ2-7; D not resolved. The CDR3 reads CASSADVGPTYEQYF. The CDR3 nucleotides are TGTGCCAGCAGCGCTGATGTAGGACCGACCTACGAGCAGTACTTC.